The clone carrying this T cell receptor (beta chain) has just a few counts. What it binds is unknown. This sample is part of a study of immune cell composition in non-small cell lung cancer. For the study at large: Histologic subtype was mainly adenocarcinoma or squamous cell carcinoma.

General study points: Tumour-associated clones >0.5% occurred in 25% to 40% of adenocarcinomas, roughly 80% of squamous. Overall clonality, unlike maximal tumour-associated clone frequency, did not predict TIL reactivity.

Profiled with immunoSEQ multiplex PCR; TCRdb holds only in-frame clones, not every one. There are 7,500 to 9,500 clones in the sample; 77% occur only once, and roughly 13% lies in the top ten. The CDR3 contains 18 residues. Per the germline V gene, CDR1 is SGHRS and CDR2 is YFSETQ. With 4 bases clipped from V and 8 bases from J, the junction kept 20 bases outside the gene matches. Normal lung was sampled as far from the tumour as possible, at least 3 cm. The J gene is TRBJ2-1, the V gene TRBV5-1, with 8 bases that match TRBD2. Sequencing was done on a sample of non-adjacent lung tissue. The TCR sequence derives from a human donor with non-small cell lung cancer. The CDR3 protein is CASSREGMGSPGIYEQFF. CDR3 DNA: TGCGCCAGCAGCCGGGAGGGAATGGGCTCCCCGGGCATCTATGAGCAGTTCTTC. The complete variable domain, with remaining parts taken from reference TRBV5-1 and TRBJ2-1, reads KAGVTQTPRYLIKTRGQQVTLSCSPISGHRSVSWYQQTPGQGLQFLFEYFSETQRNKGNFPGRFSGRQFSNSRSEMNVSTLELGDSALYLCASSREGMGSPGIYEQFFGPGTRLTVL.